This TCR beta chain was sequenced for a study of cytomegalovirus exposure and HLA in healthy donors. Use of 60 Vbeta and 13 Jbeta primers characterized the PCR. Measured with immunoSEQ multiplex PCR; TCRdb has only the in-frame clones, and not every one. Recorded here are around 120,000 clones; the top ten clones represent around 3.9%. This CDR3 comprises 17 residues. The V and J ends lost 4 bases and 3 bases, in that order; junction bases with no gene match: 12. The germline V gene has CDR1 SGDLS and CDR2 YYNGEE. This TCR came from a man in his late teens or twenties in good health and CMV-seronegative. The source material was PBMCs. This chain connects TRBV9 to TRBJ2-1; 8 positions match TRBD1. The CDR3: CASSPPGQVNGYNEQFF. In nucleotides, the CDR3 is TGTGCCAGCAGCCCTCCGGGACAGGTTAACGGCTACAATGAGCAGTTCTTC.